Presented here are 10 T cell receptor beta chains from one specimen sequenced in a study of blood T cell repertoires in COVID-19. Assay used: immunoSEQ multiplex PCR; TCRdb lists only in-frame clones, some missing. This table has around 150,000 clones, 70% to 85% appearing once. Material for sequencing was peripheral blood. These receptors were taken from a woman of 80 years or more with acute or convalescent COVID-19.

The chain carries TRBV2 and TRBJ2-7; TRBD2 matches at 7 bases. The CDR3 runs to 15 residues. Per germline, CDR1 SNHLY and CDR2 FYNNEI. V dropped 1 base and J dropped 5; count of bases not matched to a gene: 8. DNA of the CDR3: TGTGCCAGCAGTGAAGTAAGGGGAGGGCTGAACGAGCAGTACTTC. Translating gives CASSEVRGGLNEQYF.

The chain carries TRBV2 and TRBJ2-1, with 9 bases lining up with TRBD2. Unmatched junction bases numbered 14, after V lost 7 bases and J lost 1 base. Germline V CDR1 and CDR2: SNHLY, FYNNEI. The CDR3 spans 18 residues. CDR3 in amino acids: CASTLRGIAGASYNEQFF. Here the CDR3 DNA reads TGTGCCAGCACCTTGAGGGGTATAGCGGGAGCGTCCTACAATGAGCAGTTCTTC.

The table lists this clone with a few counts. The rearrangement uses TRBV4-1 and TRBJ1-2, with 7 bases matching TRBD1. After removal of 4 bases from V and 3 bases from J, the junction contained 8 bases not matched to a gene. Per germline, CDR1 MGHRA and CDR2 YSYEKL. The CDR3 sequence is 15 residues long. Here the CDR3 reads CASSRLDRADYGYTF. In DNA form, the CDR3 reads TGCGCCAGCAGCCGCCTCGACAGGGCGGACTATGGCTACACCTTC.

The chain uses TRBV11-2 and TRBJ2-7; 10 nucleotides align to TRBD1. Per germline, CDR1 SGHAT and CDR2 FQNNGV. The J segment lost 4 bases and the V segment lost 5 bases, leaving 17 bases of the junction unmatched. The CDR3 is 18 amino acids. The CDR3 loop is CASSQSRDRGFQGYEQYF. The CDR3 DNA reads TGTGCCAGCAGCCAATCCCGGGACAGGGGTTTTCAGGGTTACGAGCAGTACTTC. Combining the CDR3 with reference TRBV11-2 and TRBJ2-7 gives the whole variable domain EAGVAQSPRYKIIEKRQSVAFWCNPISGHATLYWYQQILGQGPKLLIQFQNNGVVDDSQLPKDRFSAERLKGVDSTLKIQPAKLEDSAVYLCASSQSRDRGFQGYEQYFGPGTRLTVT.

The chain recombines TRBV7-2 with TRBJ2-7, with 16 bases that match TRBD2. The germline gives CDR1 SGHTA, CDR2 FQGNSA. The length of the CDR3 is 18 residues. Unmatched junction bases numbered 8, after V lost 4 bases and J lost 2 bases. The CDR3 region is CASSSGLAGGTPAYEQYF. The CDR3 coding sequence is TGTGCCAGCAGCTCGGGACTAGCGGGAGGGACCCCAGCCTACGAGCAGTACTTC. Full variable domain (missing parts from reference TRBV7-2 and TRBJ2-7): GAGVSQSPSNKVTEKGKDVELRCDPISGHTALYWYRQSLGQGLEFLIYFQGNSAPDKSGLPSDRFSAERTGGSVSTLTIQRTQQEDSAVYLCASSSGLAGGTPAYEQYFGPGTRLTVT.

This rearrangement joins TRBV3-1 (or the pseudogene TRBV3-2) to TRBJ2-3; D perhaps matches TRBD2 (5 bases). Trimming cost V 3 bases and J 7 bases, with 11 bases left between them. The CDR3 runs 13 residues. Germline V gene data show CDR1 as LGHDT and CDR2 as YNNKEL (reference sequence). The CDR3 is CASSHDPGNTQYF. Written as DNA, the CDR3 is TGTGCCAGCAGCCACGACCCGGGAAATACGCAGTATTTT.

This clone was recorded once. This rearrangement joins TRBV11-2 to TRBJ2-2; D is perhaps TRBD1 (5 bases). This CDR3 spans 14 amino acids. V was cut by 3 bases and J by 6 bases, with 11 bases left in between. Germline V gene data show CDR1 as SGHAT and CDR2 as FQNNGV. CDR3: CASSFDRLSGELFF. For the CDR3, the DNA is TGTGCCAGCAGCTTCGACAGACTTTCCGGGGAGCTGTTTTTT.

The CDR3 DNA reads TGCGCCAGCACCAGACTAGCCTCCAGCTCCTACAATGAGCAGTTCTTC. Translated: CASTRLASSSYNEQFF. The rearrangement links TRBV10-2 to TRBJ2-1; 7 bases fit TRBD2. The trim removed 7 bases at V and 0 bases at J, leaving 9 bases unmatched. The length of the CDR3 is 16 residues. CDR1 and CDR2 (germline): WSHSY, SAAADI.

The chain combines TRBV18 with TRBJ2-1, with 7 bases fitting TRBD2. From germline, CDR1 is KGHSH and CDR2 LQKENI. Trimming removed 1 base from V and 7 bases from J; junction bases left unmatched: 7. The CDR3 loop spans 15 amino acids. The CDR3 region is CASSPRRAGVNEQFF. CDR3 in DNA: TGTGCCAGCTCACCACGGAGGGCGGGAGTGAATGAGCAGTTCTTC.

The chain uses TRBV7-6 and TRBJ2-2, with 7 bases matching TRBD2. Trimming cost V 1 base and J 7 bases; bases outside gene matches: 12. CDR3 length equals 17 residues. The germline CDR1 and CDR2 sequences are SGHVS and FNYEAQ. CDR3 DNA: TGTGCCAGCAGCTTAGTACTTGGCGGGAGCGCGGGCGGGGAGCTGTTTTTT. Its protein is CASSLVLGGSAGGELFF.